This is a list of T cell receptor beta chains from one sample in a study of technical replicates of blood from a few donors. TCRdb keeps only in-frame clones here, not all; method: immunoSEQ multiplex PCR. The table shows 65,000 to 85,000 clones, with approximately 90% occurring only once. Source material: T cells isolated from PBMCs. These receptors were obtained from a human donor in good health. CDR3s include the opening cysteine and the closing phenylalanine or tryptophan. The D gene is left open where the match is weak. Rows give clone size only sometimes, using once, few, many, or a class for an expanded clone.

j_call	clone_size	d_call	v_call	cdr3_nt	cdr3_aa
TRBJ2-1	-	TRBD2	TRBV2	TGTGCCAGCAGTGACGGCGGGGGGGCGAGTAATGAGCAGTTCTTC	CASSDGGGASNEQFF
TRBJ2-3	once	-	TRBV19	TGTGCCAGTAGTATAGGACTAGACCGGAGCACAGATACGCAGTATTTT	CASSIGLDRSTDTQYF
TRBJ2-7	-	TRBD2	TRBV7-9	TGTGCCAGCAGCTTCTTACTAGCGGGTTTCTACGAGCAGTACTTC	CASSFLLAGFYEQYF
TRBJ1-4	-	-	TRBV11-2	TGTGCCAGCAGCATCTGGGGGGGCGGAGAAAAACTGTTTTTT	CASSIWGGGEKLFF
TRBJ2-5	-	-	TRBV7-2	TGTGCCAGCAGCCCCGACCCGACAGGCTCCTCGCAAGAGACCCAGTACTTC	CASSPDPTGSSQETQYF
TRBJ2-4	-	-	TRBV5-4	TGTGCCAGCAGCTCCCATGGGGGGTCAAGAGACATTCAGTACTTC	CASSSHGGSRDIQYF
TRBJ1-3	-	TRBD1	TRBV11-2	TGTGCCAGCAGCTTTGGACAGGGGGGACCTGGAAACACCATATATTTT	CASSFGQGGPGNTIYF
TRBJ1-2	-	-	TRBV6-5	TGTGCCAGCAGCCCCCCAGGTGGTCATGGCTACACCTTC	CASSPPGGHGYTF
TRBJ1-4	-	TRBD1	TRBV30	TGTGCCTGGAGTGTCGAGGGGGCCGCAAAACTGTTTTTT	CAWSVEGAAKLFF
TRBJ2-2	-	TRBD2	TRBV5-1	TGCGCCAGCAGCCCGGAGGCGACTAGCGGGAACACCGGGGAGCTGTTTTTT	CASSPEATSGNTGELFF
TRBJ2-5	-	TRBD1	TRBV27	TGTGCCAGCAGTACTCCCGGGACAGGGCAAGAGACCCAGTACTTC	CASSTPGTGQETQYF
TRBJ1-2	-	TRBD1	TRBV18	TGTGCCAGCTCACCACAAACAGGGGAACAGGGCTATGGCTACACCTTC	CASSPQTGEQGYGYTF
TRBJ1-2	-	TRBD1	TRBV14	TGTGCCAGCAGCCAGCCGACAGGGGGCTATGGCTACACCTTC	CASSQPTGGYGYTF
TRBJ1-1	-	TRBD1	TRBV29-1	TGCAGCGTCCTCGGACAGGTGAACACTGAAGCTTTCTTT	CSVLGQVNTEAFF
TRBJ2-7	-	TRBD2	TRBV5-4	TGTGCCAGCAGCCTAGCGGGTAGGCTACGTGAGCAGTACTTC	CASSLAGRLREQYF
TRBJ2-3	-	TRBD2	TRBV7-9	TGTGCCAGCAGCCCATCCGGGACTAGCGCCCTAGGTGCGCAGTATTTT	CASSPSGTSALGAQYF
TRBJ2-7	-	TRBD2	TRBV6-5	TGTGCCAGCAGTTTAGGGACTAGCGGGTATTACGAGCAGTACTTC	CASSLGTSGYYEQYF
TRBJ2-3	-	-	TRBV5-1	TGCGCCAGCAGCTTGTTTACGGGTCGTAGATCAGATACGCAGTATTTT	CASSLFTGRRSDTQYF
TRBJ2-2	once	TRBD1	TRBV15	TGTGCCACCAGCAGAGATGGGACAGGCGGGGAGCTGTTTTTT	CATSRDGTGGELFF
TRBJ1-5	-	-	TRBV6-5	TGTGCCAACACCCTGGAGGGGACCTTCAATCAGCCCCAGCATTTT	CANTLEGTFNQPQHF
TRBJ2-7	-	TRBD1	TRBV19	TGTGCCAGTAGGACAGGCAGGGGGTCCTACGAGCAGTACTTC	CASRTGRGSYEQYF
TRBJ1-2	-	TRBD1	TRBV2	TGTGCCAGCAGTGGGGACAGCTCCAACTATGGCTACACCTTC	CASSGDSSNYGYTF
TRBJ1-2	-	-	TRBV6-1	TGTGCCATCAAGATAAACTGGGACAACAACTATGGCTACACCTTC	CAIKINWDNNYGYTF
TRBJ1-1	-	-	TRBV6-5	TGTGCCAGCAGTTCGGAATTACAGGGTATTTTCACTGAAGCTTTCTTT	CASSSELQGIFTEAFF
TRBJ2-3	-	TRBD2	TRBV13	TGTGCCAGCAGCCGACTAGGACTAGCGGGAGGGGATACGCAGTATTTT	CASSRLGLAGGDTQYF
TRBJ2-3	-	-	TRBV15	TGTGCCACCAGCACACAGTTACTAGTTAGCACAGATACGCAGTATTTT	CATSTQLLVSTDTQYF
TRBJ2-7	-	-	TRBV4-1	TGCGCCAGCAGCCAAGATGAGTACTCCTACGAGCAGTACTTC	CASSQDEYSYEQYF
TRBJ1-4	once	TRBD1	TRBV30	TGTGCCTGGAGTAATATGGGACAGGGGTCTGAAAAACTGTTTTTT	CAWSNMGQGSEKLFF
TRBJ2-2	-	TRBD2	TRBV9	TGTGCCAGCAGCGTTACAAGCGGGGGGGTAAACGGGGAGCTGTTTTTT	CASSVTSGGVNGELFF
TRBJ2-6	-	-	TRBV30	TGTGCCTGGAATCCGGGTTCCGGGGCCAACGTCCTGACTTTC	CAWNPGSGANVLTF
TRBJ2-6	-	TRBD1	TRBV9	TGTGCCAGCAGCGTAGGACAGGGGGCGACTGGGGCCAACGTCCTGACTTTC	CASSVGQGATGANVLTF
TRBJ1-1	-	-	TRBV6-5	TGTGCCAGCAGTTACGGGACAGAAGCTTTCTTT	CASSYGTEAFF
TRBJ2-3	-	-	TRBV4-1	TGCGCCAGCAGCCAGAGCGGTTTGAGCACAGATACGCAGTATTTT	CASSQSGLSTDTQYF
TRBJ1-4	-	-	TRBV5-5	TGTGCCAGCAGCCTGAGAGGGCTTATTAATGAAAAACTGTTTTTT	CASSLRGLINEKLFF
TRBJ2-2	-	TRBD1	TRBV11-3	TGTGCCAGCAGCCTAGAATTTGGGACAGTCACCTTGAACACCGGGGAGCTGTTTTTT	CASSLEFGTVTLNTGELFF
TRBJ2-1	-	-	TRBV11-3	TGTGCCAGCAGCTCCTCGGGAGTCCGTGATGAGCAGTTCTTC	CASSSSGVRDEQFF
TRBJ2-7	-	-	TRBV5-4	TGTGCCAGCAGCTTGGGTCAGGGGAACTCCGAGCAGTACTTC	CASSLGQGNSEQYF
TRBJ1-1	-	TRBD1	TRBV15	TGTGCCACCAGCAGTCAGGGGGCAGGGGCTTTCTTT	CATSSQGAGAFF
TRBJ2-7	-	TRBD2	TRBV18	TGTGCCAGCTCACCGGTTAGCGGGAGCTCCTACGAGCAGTACTTC	CASSPVSGSSYEQYF
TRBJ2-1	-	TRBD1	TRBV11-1	TGTGCCAGCAGCTTATTGGGACAGGGGGACAATGAGCAGTTCTTC	CASSLLGQGDNEQFF
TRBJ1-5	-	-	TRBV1	TGCACCAGCACCTTACCTCCCCTCGTCAGGGGCAGCGGCAATCAGCCCCAGCATTTT	CTSTLPPLVRGSGNQPQHF
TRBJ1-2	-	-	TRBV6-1	TGTGCCAGCAGTGAAACGGGGGTGTATGGCTACACCTTC	CASSETGVYGYTF
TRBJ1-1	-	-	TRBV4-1	TGCGCCAGCAGCCACCCCGCGGGACGGCAAAACACTGAAGCTTTCTTT	CASSHPAGRQNTEAFF
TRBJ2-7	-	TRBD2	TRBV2	TGTGCCAGCAGCGGACTAGCGGGGTACTACGAGCAGTACTTC	CASSGLAGYYEQYF
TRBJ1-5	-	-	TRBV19	TGTGCCAGTAGTATAGATCTGAGGAATCAGCCCCAGCATTTT	CASSIDLRNQPQHF
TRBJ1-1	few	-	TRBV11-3	TGTGCCAGCAGCTCCTACAGACAGGACACTGAAGCTTTCTTT	CASSSYRQDTEAFF
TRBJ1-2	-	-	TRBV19	TGTGCCAGTTCCCCAGGAAACTATGGCTACACCTTC	CASSPGNYGYTF
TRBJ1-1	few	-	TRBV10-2	TGCGCCAGCAGTGAGGTAGAGGGTTGGACTGAAGCTTTCTTT	CASSEVEGWTEAFF
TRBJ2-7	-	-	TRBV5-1	TGCGCCAGCAGAGAGGACAGCTACGAGCAGTACTTC	CASREDSYEQYF
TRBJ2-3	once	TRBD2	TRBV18	TGTGCCAGCTCACCACCCGGACTAGCGGGAATCACAGATACGCAGTATTTT	CASSPPGLAGITDTQYF
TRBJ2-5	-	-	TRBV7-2	TGTGCCAGCAGTCGTGCAGCGGAGACCCAGTACTTC	CASSRAAETQYF